Below, 26 T cell receptor beta chains from the same sample are listed, as sequenced in a study of blood T cell repertoires in COVID-19. Produced via immunoSEQ multiplex PCR; TCRdb's table is partial and in-frame only. The sample includes approximately 270,000 clones, about 89% of them seen just once. The sequenced sample consisted of peripheral blood. The receptors come from a man aged 25 to 45 with acute or convalescent COVID-19.

The chain recombines TRBV9 with TRBJ2-3; 7 nucleotides align to TRBD2. Unmatched junction bases numbered 7, after V lost 7 bases and J lost 2 bases. Germline V gives CDR1 SGDLS, CDR2 YYNGEE. The CDR3 covers 14 residues. CDR3 sequence reads: CASGYSGSTDTQYF. CDR3 in DNA: TGTGCCAGCGGCTATAGCGGGTCCACAGATACGCAGTATTTT.

This chain connects TRBV6-5 to TRBJ2-2; TRBD1 agrees at 7 bases. V was clipped by 2 bases and J by 2 bases; unmatched bases: 2. CDR1 is MNHEY and CDR2 is SVGAGI in the germline V gene. The CDR3 has 15 residues. CDR3 DNA sequence: TGTGCCAGCAGTTACCGGGACAGTAACACCGGGGAGCTGTTTTTT. Translating it yields CASSYRDSNTGELFF.

Concerning this clone: At one end, the junction sequence differs from germline, possibly due to a read error. The chain recombines TRBV12-5 with TRBJ2-7, with D perhaps TRBD1 (5 bases). The CDR3 is 13 residues long. Germline V gene lookup returns CDR1 LGHNT and CDR2 FRNRAP. This CDR3 is CASGRDIVQGGVF. CDR3 DNA: TGTGCTAGTGGCCGAGATATAGTTCAGGGTGGCGTCTTC.

This chain links TRBV19 with TRBJ1-2; 9 bases agree with TRBD1. The junction had 7 bases not matched to a gene; V was cut back by 5 bases and J by 3 bases. Germline V gene lookup returns CDR1 LNHDA and CDR2 SQIVND (reference sequence). CDR3 length: 15 amino acids. The CDR3 reads CASSAGQGLDYGYTF. CDR3 in DNA: TGTGCCAGTAGTGCGGGACAGGGATTGGACTATGGCTACACCTTC.

V is TRBV28 and J is TRBJ2-7, with 8 bases matching TRBD2. The V segment lost 2 bases and the J segment 3 bases; nucleotides outside the gene matches: 3. Germline-derived CDR1 and CDR2 are MDHEN and SYDVKM. The CDR3 contains 14 residues. For the CDR3, the DNA is TGTGCCAGCAGTTTACGGGAGGGCCACTACGAGCAGTACTTC. Translated, it gives CASSLREGHYEQYF.

The chain links TRBV14 to TRBJ2-7, with a possible D match to TRBD1 (6 bases). The CDR3 totals 12 residues. Germline V gene lookup returns CDR1 SGHDN and CDR2 FVKESK. The V end was cut by 5 bases, the J end by 3 bases, with 8 bases between. Here the CDR3 reads CASSSQGYEQYF. DNA for the CDR3: TGTGCCAGCAGCTCACAGGGCTACGAGCAGTACTTC.

The rearrangement uses TRBV28 and TRBJ2-1, with TRBD2 matching 13 bases. V was pared by 6 bases and J by 3 bases, with 5 bases of the junction left unmatched. CDR3 length equals 16 residues. Germline V gene lookup returns CDR1 MDHEN and CDR2 SYDVKM. The CDR3 sequence: CASRQLAGGIYNEQFF. The CDR3 nucleotides are TGTGCCAGCAGACAACTAGCGGGGGGGATCTACAATGAGCAGTTCTTC.

The chain recombines TRBV11-2 with TRBJ1-4; TRBD1 aligns across 7 bases. J gave up 10 bases and V 4 bases, and 15 bases lay outside the gene matches. This CDR3 spans 16 amino acids. Germline lookup yields CDR1 SGHAT and CDR2 FQNNGV. The CDR3 region has the DNA TGTGCCAGCAGCTCAACCCGAGGACAGGCGTCCCGAAAACTGTTTTTT. It yields the protein CASSSTRGQASRKLFF.

This clone showed up just a few times. This chain links TRBV5-1 with TRBJ1-1; perhaps TRBD1 as D (6 bases). Germline lookup yields CDR1 SGHRS and CDR2 YFSETQ. V lost 4 bases and J lost 11, with 18 bases in between. The CDR3 loop spans 13 amino acids. CDR3 protein: CASSPGGLGSAFF. The CDR3 DNA follows: TGCGCCAGCAGCCCGGGGGGGCTAGGAAGCGCTTTCTTT.

The chain uses TRBV27 and TRBJ1-3, with a weak D call TRBD1 (6 bases). This CDR3 contains 15 residues. CDR1 MNHEY and CDR2 SMNVEV come from the germline V gene (reference sequence). The V and J ends lost 3 bases and 3 bases respectively, with 12 bases between them. Here the CDR3 reads CASSFRGAYGNTIYF. Written as DNA, the CDR3 is TGTGCCAGCAGTTTCCGGGGGGCTTATGGAAACACCATATATTTT.

V and J are TRBV5-1 and TRBJ1-3; D perhaps matches TRBD1 (6 bases). Trimming removed 0 bases from V and 4 bases from J, with 14 bases in between. CDR1 SGHRS and CDR2 YFSETQ come from the germline V gene. This CDR3 is built from 16 residues. In DNA, the CDR3 is TGCGCCAGCAGCTTGGATCGGGGGGCCGTCGGAAACACCATATATTTT. Amino acid sequence: CASSLDRGAVGNTIYF. The entire variable domain, with the rest obtained from reference TRBV5-1 and TRBJ1-3, is as follows: KAGVTQTPRYLIKTRGQQVTLSCSPISGHRSVSWYQQTPGQGLQFLFEYFSETQRNKGNFPGRFSGRQFSNSRSEMNVSTLELGDSALYLCASSLDRGAVGNTIYFGEGSWLTVV.

The gene calls are TRBV7-9 and TRBJ2-7, with D perhaps matching TRBD2 (5 bases). The germline V and J ends were trimmed by 3 bases and 4 bases, with 10 bases remaining between them. Germline V gene lookup returns CDR1 SEHNR and CDR2 FQNEAQ (reference sequence). The CDR3 extends over 13 amino acids. CDR3 bases: TGTGCCAGCAGCTTTGGGAGCAGGTACGAGCAGTACTTC. Translation: CASSFGSRYEQYF.

The chain joins TRBV7-3 to TRBJ2-2; a possible D gene is TRBD2 (6 bases). From germline, CDR1 is SGHTA and CDR2 FQGTGA. The CDR3 covers 20 residues. Trimming left V 4 bases short and J 2 bases short, with 26 bases between. The CDR3 protein is CASSSRSSGSGDINTGELFF. CDR3 DNA: TGTGCCAGCAGCTCCCGATCTAGTGGTAGCGGAGACATTAACACCGGGGAGCTGTTTTTT.

This rearrangement joins TRBV28 to TRBJ1-2; 7 bases line up with TRBD1. The CDR3 has 18 amino acids. J gave up 0 bases and V 5 bases, and 15 bases lay outside the gene matches. The V gene's germline CDR1 is MDHEN and CDR2 SYDVKM. Here the CDR3 DNA reads TGTGCCAGCAGTATTACAGGGGCCAACCTCCTAGCTAACTATGGCTACACCTTC. It codes for CASSITGANLLANYGYTF.

The chain joins TRBV18 to TRBJ2-2; D is possibly TRBD1 (5 bases). Germline V gene data show CDR1 as KGHSH and CDR2 as LQKENI. CDR3 length: 15 amino acids. The V gene lost 0 bases and the J gene lost 3 bases, with 8 bases spanning the gap. CDR3: CASSPPSRDTGELFF. For the CDR3, the DNA is TGTGCCAGCTCACCACCGTCCAGGGACACCGGGGAGCTGTTTTTT.

The chain joins TRBV28 to TRBJ2-1; 7 positions agree with TRBD2. The CDR3 runs to 14 residues. Germline assignment: CDR1 MDHEN and CDR2 SYDVKM. The ends lost 5 bases at V and 3 bases at J; junction bases unmatched: 4. CDR3 amino acids: CASSLPGGYNEQFF. Here the CDR3 DNA reads TGTGCCAGCAGTCTTCCGGGAGGCTACAATGAGCAGTTCTTC. Using reference TRBV28 and TRBJ2-1 for the parts outside the CDR3, the full variable domain is DVKVTQSSRYLVKRTGEKVFLECVQDMDHENMFWYRQDPGLGLRLIYFSYDVKMKEKGDIPEGYSVSREKKERFSLILESASTNQTSMYLCASSLPGGYNEQFFGPGTRLTVL.

V gene TRBV6-5 combines with J gene TRBJ1-4; 9 bases are shared with TRBD1. Germline V gene data show CDR1 as MNHEY and CDR2 as SVGAGI. With 6 bases clipped from V and 8 bases from J, the junction kept 7 bases outside the gene matches. The CDR3 extends over 14 amino acids. The CDR3 coding sequence is TGTGCCAGCAGCCACCGGGACAGGGCCGAAAAACTGTTTTTT. It codes for CASSHRDRAEKLFF.

The V and J genes are TRBV19 and TRBJ2-2, with 11 bases matching TRBD1. The germline V gene has CDR1 LNHDA and CDR2 SQIVND (reference sequence). Trimming cost V 3 bases and J 2 bases; bases outside gene matches: 5. The CDR3 is 17 amino acids. The chain's CDR3 is CASSILGQGANTGELFF. As DNA, the CDR3 is TGTGCCAGTAGTATCCTAGGACAGGGGGCAAACACCGGGGAGCTGTTTTTT.

CDR3 sequence reads: CASSVRRPNEQFF. CDR3 coding DNA: TGTGCCAGCAGCGTACGGAGGCCCAATGAGCAGTTCTTC. The V call is TRBV7-2, the J call TRBJ2-1, with a tentative D call TRBD2 (5 bases). The germline gives CDR1 SGHTA, CDR2 FQGNSA. V was trimmed by 5 bases and J by 6 bases, leaving 11 bases between them. This CDR3 comprises 13 residues.

The genes are TRBV24-1 and TRBJ1-5; 8 nucleotides align to TRBD1. In germline, CDR1 is KGHDR, CDR2 SFDVKD. CDR3 size: 16 residues. Losses at the gene ends were 4 bases for V and 4 bases for J; bases not matched to a gene: 8. Here the CDR3 reads CATSEGGTGPNQPQHF. CDR3 in DNA: TGTGCCACCAGTGAAGGAGGGACAGGCCCAAATCAGCCCCAGCATTTT.

The chain carries TRBV11-2 and TRBJ2-7, with 11 nucleotides matching TRBD1. V trimming: 6 bases; J trimming: 3 bases; junction bases outside the gene matches: 7. Germline V gives CDR1 SGHAT, CDR2 FQNNGV. This CDR3 comprises 15 residues. In DNA, the CDR3 is TGTGCCAGCAGTTTTACCGGGACAGGGGGCTACGAGCAGTACTTC. This codes for CASSFTGTGGYEQYF.

The chain joins TRBV7-8 to TRBJ1-2; weak D call: TRBD1 (6 bases). V was pared by 4 bases and J by 5 bases, with 17 bases between. The CDR3 spans 15 residues. Germline values: CDR1 SGHVS, CDR2 FQNEAQ. Here the CDR3 DNA reads TGTGCCAGCAGCTATAACAGACAGGCTTGGTATGGCTACACCTTC. Protein sequence: CASSYNRQAWYGYTF.

This sequence joins TRBV19 and TRBJ2-6; D remains ambiguous. Germline CDR1 is LNHDA and CDR2 is SQIVND (reference sequence). Trimming removed 1 base at V and 0 bases at J, with 7 bases between. CDR3 length: 16 amino acids. CDR3: CASSIGSSSGANVLTF. CDR3 sequence (DNA): TGTGCCAGTAGTATAGGAAGTAGCTCTGGGGCCAACGTCCTGACTTTC.

The chain is built from TRBV27 and TRBJ1-1, with TRBD1 as a possible D gene (5 bases). The CDR3 has 16 residues. Germline lookup yields CDR1 MNHEY and CDR2 SMNVEV (reference sequence). Trimming took 5 bases from V and 5 from J, leaving 21 bases between them. For the CDR3, the DNA is TGTGCCAGCAGTGGAAGGCTCGGGGGGTCAACAACTGAAGCTTTCTTT. Protein: CASSGRLGGSTTEAFF.

The V gene is TRBV11-2, the J gene TRBJ2-7; TRBD2 agrees at 9 bases. The germline V gene encodes CDR1 SGHAT and CDR2 FQNNGV. V shed 8 bases, J shed 5 bases, and the junction held 13 bases outside the gene matches. The length of the CDR3 is 15 residues. For the CDR3, the DNA is TGTGCCAGCCGACTCCTAGCGGGAAAACGGAACGAGCAGTACTTC. Its translation: CASRLLAGKRNEQYF.

V is TRBV6-6 and J is TRBJ2-1; D not resolved. The V end was cut by 5 bases, the J end by 8 bases, with 10 bases between. This CDR3 region has 12 residues. The germline gives CDR1 MNHNY, CDR2 SVGAGI (reference sequence). The CDR3 reads CASSPHSDEQFF. The CDR3 DNA sequence: TGTGCCAGCAGTCCCCACTCGGATGAGCAGTTCTTC.